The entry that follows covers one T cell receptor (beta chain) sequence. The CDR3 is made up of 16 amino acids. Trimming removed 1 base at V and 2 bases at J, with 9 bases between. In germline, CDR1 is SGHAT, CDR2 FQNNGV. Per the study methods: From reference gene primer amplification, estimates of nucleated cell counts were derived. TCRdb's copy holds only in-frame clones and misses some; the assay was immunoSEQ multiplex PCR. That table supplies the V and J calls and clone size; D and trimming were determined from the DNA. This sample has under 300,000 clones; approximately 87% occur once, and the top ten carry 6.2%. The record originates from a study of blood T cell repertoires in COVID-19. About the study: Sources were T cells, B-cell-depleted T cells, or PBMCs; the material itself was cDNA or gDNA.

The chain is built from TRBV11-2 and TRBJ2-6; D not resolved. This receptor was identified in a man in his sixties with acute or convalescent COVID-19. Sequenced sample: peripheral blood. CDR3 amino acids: CASSLGVGPGANVLTF. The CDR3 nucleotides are TGTGCCAGCAGCTTAGGCGTGGGCCCTGGGGCCAACGTCCTGACTTTC.